Listed below are T cell receptor beta chains from one sample, sequenced in a study of T-cell reconstitution after alpha-beta-depleted transplantation in children. TCRdb processed the PCR reads anew with MiXCR; each CDR3 protein has one entry. The table lists 500,000 to 600,000 distinct CDR3 sequences, more than 20% of them singletons. This sample comprised PBMCs, obtained before TCRalphabeta/CD19-depleted stem cell transplant. Receptors were obtained from a boy less than two years old with Wiskott-Aldrich syndrome, due to receive a stem cell transplant. Both conserved end residues are part of each CDR3. Each record gives: J gene, D gene, clone size, V gene, CDR3 protein. D genes are given only for firm matches. The size entry is marked missing in some rows and otherwise reads once, few, many or a size class.

J gene: TRBJ2-1
D gene: TRBD2
clone size: NA
V gene: TRBV29-1
CDR3 protein: CSVEGLAGGPGDEQFF

J gene: TRBJ2-1
D gene: TRBD2
clone size: NA
V gene: TRBV5-6
CDR3 protein: CASSMITSGLYNEQFF

J gene: TRBJ2-1
D gene: NA
clone size: NA
V gene: TRBV4-2
CDR3 protein: CASSQEPKSGAYEQFF

J gene: TRBJ2-5
D gene: TRBD2
clone size: NA
V gene: TRBV29-1
CDR3 protein: CSGGRAGEIQYF

J gene: TRBJ2-5
D gene: TRBD2
clone size: few
V gene: TRBV27
CDR3 protein: CASGDYQETQYF

J gene: TRBJ2-7
D gene: NA
clone size: few
V gene: TRBV10-3
CDR3 protein: CAISESRDEQYF

J gene: TRBJ2-3
D gene: TRBD1
clone size: few
V gene: TRBV5-1
CDR3 protein: CASSTGGTGGTDTQYF

J gene: TRBJ2-3
D gene: NA
clone size: few
V gene: TRBV7-3
CDR3 protein: CASSLIPGSLQDTQYF

J gene: TRBJ2-3
D gene: TRBD2
clone size: NA
V gene: TRBV6-5
CDR3 protein: CASSYGTSGSSTDTQYF

J gene: TRBJ2-7
D gene: NA
clone size: few
V gene: TRBV29-1
CDR3 protein: CSGRYLNYEQYF

J gene: TRBJ2-1
D gene: TRBD2
clone size: NA
V gene: TRBV6-1
CDR3 protein: CASSERRGLADNEQFF

J gene: TRBJ2-1
D gene: TRBD1
clone size: few
V gene: TRBV10-3
CDR3 protein: CAISKGAVTTYNEQFF

J gene: TRBJ2-5
D gene: TRBD2
clone size: NA
V gene: TRBV5-1
CDR3 protein: CASSSGLAGVGQETQYF

J gene: TRBJ2-3
D gene: NA
clone size: NA
V gene: TRBV7-8
CDR3 protein: CASSLPQGGSDTQYF

J gene: TRBJ2-7
D gene: NA
clone size: few
V gene: TRBV5-4
CDR3 protein: CASSLEGLREQYF

J gene: TRBJ2-7
D gene: NA
clone size: few
V gene: TRBV20-1
CDR3 protein: CSAKTRGVYEQYF

J gene: TRBJ2-1
D gene: TRBD2
clone size: few
V gene: TRBV9
CDR3 protein: CASSGSGTSSGNEQFF

J gene: TRBJ2-6
D gene: NA
clone size: NA
V gene: TRBV19
CDR3 protein: CASSIRTPSGANVLTF

J gene: TRBJ2-5
D gene: NA
clone size: once
V gene: TRBV20-1
CDR3 protein: CSARDVRQETQYF

J gene: TRBJ2-1
D gene: TRBD2
clone size: few
V gene: TRBV18
CDR3 protein: CASSSSGSRDEQFF

J gene: TRBJ2-1
D gene: TRBD2
clone size: NA
V gene: TRBV11-1
CDR3 protein: CASSLARTGGRALYNEQFF

J gene: TRBJ2-2
D gene: NA
clone size: few
V gene: TRBV27
CDR3 protein: CASSLLPVSGELFF

J gene: TRBJ2-1
D gene: TRBD2
clone size: NA
V gene: TRBV10-3
CDR3 protein: CATASGYYNEQFF

J gene: TRBJ2-7
D gene: NA
clone size: NA
V gene: TRBV4-1
CDR3 protein: CASSQEGPVGTYEQYF

J gene: TRBJ2-1
D gene: NA
clone size: once
V gene: TRBV5-1
CDR3 protein: CASSFISTFDEQFF

J gene: TRBJ2-1
D gene: NA
clone size: NA
V gene: TRBV27
CDR3 protein: CASSPWRGQEEQFF

J gene: TRBJ1-5
D gene: NA
clone size: NA
V gene: TRBV3-1
CDR3 protein: CASSQDRGNHQPQHF

J gene: TRBJ2-1
D gene: TRBD2
clone size: NA
V gene: TRBV29-1
CDR3 protein: CSVDPGLAGLEGSYNEQFF

J gene: TRBJ1-1
D gene: NA
clone size: few
V gene: TRBV7-9
CDR3 protein: CASSVTNGGWNTEAFF

J gene: TRBJ2-2
D gene: NA
clone size: few
V gene: TRBV20-1
CDR3 protein: CSARDQNTGELFF

J gene: TRBJ2-7
D gene: NA
clone size: NA
V gene: TRBV2
CDR3 protein: CASSEGPEGQYF